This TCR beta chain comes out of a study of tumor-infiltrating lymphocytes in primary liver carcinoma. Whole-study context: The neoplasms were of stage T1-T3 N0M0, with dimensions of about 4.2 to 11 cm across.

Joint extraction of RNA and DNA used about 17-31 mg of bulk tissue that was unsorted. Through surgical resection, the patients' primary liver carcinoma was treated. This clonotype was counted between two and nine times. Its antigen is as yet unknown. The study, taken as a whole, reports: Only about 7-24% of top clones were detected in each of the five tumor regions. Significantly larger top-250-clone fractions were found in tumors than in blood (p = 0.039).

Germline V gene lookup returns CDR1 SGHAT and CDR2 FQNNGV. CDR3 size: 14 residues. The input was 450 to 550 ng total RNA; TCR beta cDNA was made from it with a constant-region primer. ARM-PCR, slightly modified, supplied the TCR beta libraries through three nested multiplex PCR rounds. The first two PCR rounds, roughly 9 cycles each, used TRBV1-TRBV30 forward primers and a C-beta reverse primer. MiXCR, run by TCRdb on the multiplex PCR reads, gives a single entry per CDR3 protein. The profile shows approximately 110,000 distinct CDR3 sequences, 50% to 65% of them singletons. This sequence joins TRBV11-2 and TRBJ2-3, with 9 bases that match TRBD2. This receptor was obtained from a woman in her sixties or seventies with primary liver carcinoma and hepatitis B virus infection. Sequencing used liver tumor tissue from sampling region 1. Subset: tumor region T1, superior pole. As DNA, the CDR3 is TGTGCTAGCGGCTTAGCGGGAGCAAGAGATACGCAGTATTTT. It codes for CASGLAGARDTQYF.